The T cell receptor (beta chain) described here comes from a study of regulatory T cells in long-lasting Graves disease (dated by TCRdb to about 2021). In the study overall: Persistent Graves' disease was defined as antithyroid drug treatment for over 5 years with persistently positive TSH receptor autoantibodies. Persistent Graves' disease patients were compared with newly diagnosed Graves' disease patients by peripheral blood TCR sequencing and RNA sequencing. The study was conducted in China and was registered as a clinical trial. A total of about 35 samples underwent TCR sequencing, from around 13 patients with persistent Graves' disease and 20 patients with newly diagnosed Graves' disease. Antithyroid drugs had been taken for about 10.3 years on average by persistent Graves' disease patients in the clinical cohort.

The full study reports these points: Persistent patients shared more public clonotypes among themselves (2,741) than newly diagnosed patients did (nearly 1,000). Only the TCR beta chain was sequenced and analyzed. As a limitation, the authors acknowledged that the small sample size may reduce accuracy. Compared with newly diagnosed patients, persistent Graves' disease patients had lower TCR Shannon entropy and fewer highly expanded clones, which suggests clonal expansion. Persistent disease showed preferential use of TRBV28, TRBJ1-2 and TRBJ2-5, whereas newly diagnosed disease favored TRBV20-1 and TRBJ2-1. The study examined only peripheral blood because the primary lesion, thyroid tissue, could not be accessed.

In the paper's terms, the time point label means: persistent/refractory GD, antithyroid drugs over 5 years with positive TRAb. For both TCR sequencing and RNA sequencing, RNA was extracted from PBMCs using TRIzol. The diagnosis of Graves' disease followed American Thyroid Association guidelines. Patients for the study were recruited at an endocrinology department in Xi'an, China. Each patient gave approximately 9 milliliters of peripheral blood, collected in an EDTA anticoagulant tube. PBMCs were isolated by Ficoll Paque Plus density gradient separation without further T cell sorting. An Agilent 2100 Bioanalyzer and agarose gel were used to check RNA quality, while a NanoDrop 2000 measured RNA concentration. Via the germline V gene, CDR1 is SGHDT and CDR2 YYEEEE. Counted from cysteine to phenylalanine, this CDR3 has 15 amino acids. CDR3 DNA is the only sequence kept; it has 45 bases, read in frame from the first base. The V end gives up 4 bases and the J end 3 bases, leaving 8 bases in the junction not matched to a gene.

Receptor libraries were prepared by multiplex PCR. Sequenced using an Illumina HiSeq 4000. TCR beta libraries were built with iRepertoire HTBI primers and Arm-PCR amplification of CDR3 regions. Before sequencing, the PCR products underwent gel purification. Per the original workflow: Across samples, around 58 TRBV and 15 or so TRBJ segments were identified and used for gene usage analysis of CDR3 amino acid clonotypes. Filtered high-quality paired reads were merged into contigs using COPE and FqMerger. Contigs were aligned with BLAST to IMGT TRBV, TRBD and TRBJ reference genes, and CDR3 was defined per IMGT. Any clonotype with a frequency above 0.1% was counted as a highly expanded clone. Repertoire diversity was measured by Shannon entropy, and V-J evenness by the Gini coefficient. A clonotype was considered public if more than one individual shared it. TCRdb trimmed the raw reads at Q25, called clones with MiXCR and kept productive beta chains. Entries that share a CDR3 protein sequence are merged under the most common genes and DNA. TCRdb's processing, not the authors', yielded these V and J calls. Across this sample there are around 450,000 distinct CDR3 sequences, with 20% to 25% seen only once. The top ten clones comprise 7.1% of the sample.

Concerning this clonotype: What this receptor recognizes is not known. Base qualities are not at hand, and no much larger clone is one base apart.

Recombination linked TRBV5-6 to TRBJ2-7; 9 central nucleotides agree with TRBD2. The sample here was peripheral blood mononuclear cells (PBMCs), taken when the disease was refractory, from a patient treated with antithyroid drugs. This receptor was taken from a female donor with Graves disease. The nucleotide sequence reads TGTGCCAGCAGCCCCGGGACTAGCCTAGGCTACGAGCAGTACTTC. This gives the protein CASSPGTSLGYEQYF.